These T cell receptor beta chains were read from a single sample in a study of shared clonotypes between healthy human individuals. TCRdb's copy holds only in-frame clones and misses some; the assay was immunoSEQ multiplex PCR. The sample has 950,000 to 1,100,000 clones, under 80% seen once. The specimen sequenced was memory CD4+ T cells sorted from blood. Source of these receptors: a man aged 18 to 30 in good health. The CDR3 runs from the conserved cysteine through the conserved F or W. A D gene is named only where the DNA matches it firmly. Size is stated for part of the rows, as once, few or many counts, or as a class when the clone is expanded.

D	V	J	size	CDR3	DNA
TRBD1	TRBV28	TRBJ2-2	once	CASRKGQANTGELFF	TGTGCCAGCAGAAAGGGACAGGCGAACACCGGGGAGCTGTTTTTT
TRBD2	TRBV4-1	TRBJ2-2	many	CASSRIASGRANTGELFF	TGCGCCAGCAGCCGTATCGCTAGCGGGAGGGCCAACACCGGGGAGCTGTTTTTT
TRBD2	TRBV19	TRBJ2-3	.	CASSPGVKRGNTDTQYF	TGTGCCAGTAGTCCCGGGGTTAAGCGGGGGAACACAGATACGCAGTATTTT
.	TRBV7-2	TRBJ2-7	.	CASSATAGPYYEQYF	TGTGCCAGCAGCGCAACCGCAGGGCCCTACTACGAGCAGTACTTC
TRBD1	TRBV18	TRBJ2-7	.	CASSPGDRPSYEQYF	TGTGCCAGCTCACCTGGGGACAGGCCCTCCTACGAGCAGTACTTC
.	TRBV19	TRBJ1-4	once	CASSPSAQGTNEKLFF	TGTGCCAGTAGCCCGTCAGCACAGGGAACTAATGAAAAACTGTTTTTT
.	TRBV13	TRBJ1-6	.	CASSLSQGLSLHF	TGTGCCAGCAGCTTATCTCAGGGGCTGTCCCTCCACTTT
.	TRBV28	TRBJ1-2	.	CASSVLLYGYTF	TGTGCCAGCAGTGTCCTCCTCTATGGCTACACCTTC
TRBD1	TRBV5-1	TRBJ1-5	.	CASSPDGQGNQPQHF	TGCGCCAGCAGCCCAGATGGACAGGGAAATCAGCCCCAGCATTTT
.	TRBV28	TRBJ1-5	.	CASSPLDGSNQPQHF	TGTGCCAGCTCTCCCCTCGACGGTAGCAATCAGCCCCAGCATTTT
.	TRBV6-5	TRBJ2-7	.	CASSKWDGTYEQYF	TGTGCCAGCAGTAAGTGGGACGGCACATACGAGCAGTACTTC
TRBD1	TRBV10-1	TRBJ1-1	few	CASSEYRGSTEAFF	TGCGCCAGCAGTGAGTACAGGGGGAGCACTGAAGCTTTCTTT
.	TRBV7-9	TRBJ1-1	.	CASSLPEYMNTEAFF	TGTGCCAGCAGCTTACCAGAATATATGAACACTGAAGCTTTCTTT
TRBD1	TRBV5-1	TRBJ2-7	.	CASSLRPGQSSYEQYF	TGCGCCAGCAGCTTGCGCCCGGGACAGAGCTCCTACGAGCAGTACTTC
.	TRBV2	TRBJ2-7	few	CASSSGQPEQYF	TGTGCCAGCAGTTCCGGACAGCCCGAGCAGTACTTC
.	TRBV11-2	TRBJ2-3	.	CASSLGSFRVTDTQYF	TGTGCCAGCAGCTTAGGTAGCTTTCGGGTCACAGATACGCAGTATTTT
.	TRBV30	TRBJ2-7	few	CAWSGLGNEQYF	TGTGCCTGGAGCGGTTTAGGGAACGAGCAGTACTTC
TRBD2	TRBV7-2	TRBJ2-2	.	CASSRTGSGRANTGELFF	TGTGCCAGCAGCCGGACAGGGAGCGGGAGGGCGAACACCGGGGAGCTGTTTTTT
.	TRBV10-2	TRBJ2-5	many	CASSQAETQYF	TGCGCCAGCAGTCAGGCAGAGACCCAGTACTTC
.	TRBV5-1	TRBJ2-5	.	CASTELPGKETQYF	TGCGCCAGCACCGAACTACCTGGAAAAGAGACCCAGTACTTC
TRBD1	TRBV25-1	TRBJ2-2	.	CASQGAANTGELFF	TGTGCCAGCCAGGGGGCCGCGAACACCGGGGAGCTGTTTTTT
.	TRBV5-1	TRBJ2-2	.	CASSSTESRGELFF	TGCGCCAGCAGCTCTACGGAGAGTCGCGGGGAGCTGTTTTTT
.	TRBV4-2	TRBJ1-1	few	CASSPVGSAPEAFF	TGTGCCAGCAGCCCGGTGGGCTCGGCGCCTGAAGCTTTCTTT
TRBD1	TRBV6-5	TRBJ2-2	few	CASSPGQGRVGELFF	TGTGCCAGCAGTCCGGGACAGGGGAGGGTCGGGGAGCTGTTTTTT
.	TRBV7-3	TRBJ2-3	.	CASSPGLTPDTQYF	TGTGCCAGCAGCCCAGGACTCACTCCGGATACGCAGTATTTT
TRBD2	TRBV19	TRBJ2-1	.	CASSESGGVYNEQFF	TGTGCCAGTAGTGAGAGCGGGGGGGTCTACAATGAGCAGTTCTTC
.	TRBV30	TRBJ2-5	.	CAWSETETQYF	TGTGCCTGGAGTGAGACAGAGACCCAGTACTTC
.	TRBV5-4	TRBJ1-2	.	CASSVDGNYGYTF	TGTGCCAGCAGCGTGGACGGTAACTATGGCTACACCTTC
TRBD2	TRBV2	TRBJ2-5	.	CASSEWLAGRGETQYF	TGTGCCAGCAGTGAGTGGCTAGCGGGGAGGGGAGAGACCCAGTACTTC
.	TRBV7-7	TRBJ2-5	.	CASSLEGAGTTETQYF	TGTGCTAGCAGCTTAGAGGGTGCGGGAACCACAGAGACCCAGTACTTC
TRBD1	TRBV2	TRBJ1-4	few	CASKQGVFANEKLFF	TGTGCCAGCAAACAGGGGGTGTTCGCTAATGAAAAACTGTTTTTT
TRBD1	TRBV5-1	TRBJ2-7	.	CASSPGQGKDEQYF	TGCGCCAGCAGCCCGGGACAGGGCAAGGACGAGCAGTACTTC
.	TRBV15	TRBJ1-3	.	CATSPRDQGPIYF	TGTGCCACCAGCCCCCGGGACCAGGGGCCCATATATTTT
TRBD1	TRBV4-2	TRBJ1-6	.	CASTERTGGYSPLHF	TGTGCCAGCACCGAGCGAACAGGGGGCTATTCACCCCTCCACTTT
.	TRBV7-6	TRBJ1-4	.	CASSLGTPTNEKLFF	TGTGCCAGCAGCTTAGGAACCCCAACTAATGAAAAACTGTTTTTT
TRBD1	TRBV12-5	TRBJ1-2	.	CASALDDRASYGYTF	TGTGCTAGTGCCCTAGATGACAGGGCTAGCTATGGCTACACCTTC
.	TRBV19	TRBJ2-7	.	CASSKDRYYEQYF	TGTGCCAGTAGTAAGGACAGATACTACGAGCAGTACTTC
TRBD1	TRBV30	TRBJ2-7	.	CAWRAMRTGYSYEQYF	TGTGCCTGGAGGGCCATGAGGACAGGTTACTCCTACGAGCAGTACTTC
.	TRBV5-1	TRBJ1-5	.	CASSLDGQRNQPQHF	TGCGCCAGCAGCTTAGATGGACAGAGGAATCAGCCCCAGCATTTT
.	TRBV9	TRBJ1-3	.	CASSVEGSGNTIYF	TGTGCCAGCAGCGTAGAAGGGAGCGGAAACACCATATATTTT
TRBD1	TRBV5-4	TRBJ1-3	.	CASSFGTVENTIYF	TGTGCCAGCAGCTTCGGGACAGTCGAAAACACCATATATTTT
.	TRBV6-5	TRBJ1-2	.	CASSDPMGNYGYTF	TGTGCCAGCAGCGACCCCATGGGGAACTATGGCTACACCTTC
TRBD2	TRBV5-4	TRBJ2-1	.	CASSPGTSGSGGYNEQFF	TGTGCCAGCAGCCCCGGGACTAGCGGCTCAGGGGGTTACAATGAGCAGTTCTTC
.	TRBV9	TRBJ2-3	few	CASSKGTGVGTDTQYF	TGTGCCAGCAGCAAGGGGACTGGAGTGGGCACAGATACGCAGTATTTT
.	TRBV18	TRBJ1-2	.	CASSPRSEAYGYTF	TGTGCCAGCTCACCTCGGTCAGAAGCCTATGGCTACACCTTC
.	TRBV2	TRBJ1-6	few	CAGGQHENSPLHF	TGTGCCGGGGGACAACACGAAAATTCACCCCTCCACTTT
.	TRBV18	TRBJ1-1	.	CASSPQRNTEAFF	TGTGCCAGCTCACCACAGAGGAACACTGAAGCTTTCTTT
.	TRBV10-2	TRBJ2-5	.	CASSSQQRETQYF	TGCGCCAGCAGCTCGCAGCAAAGGGAGACCCAGTACTTC
.	TRBV15	TRBJ2-7	few	CATSRAGGADSYEQYF	TGTGCCACCAGCAGAGCTGGGGGGGCCGACTCCTACGAGCAGTACTTC
.	TRBV13	TRBJ2-2	.	CASSRARGNTGELFF	TGTGCCAGCAGTCGGGCCAGAGGTAACACCGGGGAGCTGTTTTTT
.	TRBV6-1	TRBJ1-6	.	CASSEWSLNNSPLHF	TGTGCCAGCAGTGAATGGAGTCTGAATAATTCACCCCTCCACTTT
TRBD2	TRBV5-1	TRBJ2-7	.	CASSGGLAGVEQYF	TGCGCCAGCAGCGGCGGACTAGCGGGAGTCGAGCAGTACTTC
TRBD2	TRBV4-1	TRBJ2-1	.	CASSQAGGNYNEQFF	TGCGCCAGCAGCCAAGCGGGGGGGAACTACAATGAGCAGTTCTTC
TRBD1	TRBV6-1	TRBJ2-6	.	CASSGDRAGANVLTF	TGTGCCAGCAGTGGAGACAGGGCTGGGGCCAACGTCCTGACTTTC
.	TRBV5-8	TRBJ1-4	.	CASAGGGGANEKLFF	TGTGCCAGCGCCGGGGGGGGAGGAGCTAATGAAAAACTGTTTTTT
.	TRBV19	TRBJ2-7	.	CASISPGTGEQYF	TGTGCCAGTATTAGTCCCGGGACGGGCGAGCAGTACTTC
TRBD1	TRBV4-3	TRBJ2-2	.	CASSYTGGAGTGELFF	TGCGCCAGCAGCTATACAGGGGGCGCGGGCACCGGGGAGCTGTTTTTT
TRBD1	TRBV7-2	TRBJ1-5	.	CASSTTGVGYQPQHF	TGTGCCAGCAGCACTACAGGGGTCGGGTATCAGCCCCAGCATTTT
.	TRBV5-1	TRBJ2-5	.	CASSVDSRQETQYF	TGCGCCAGCAGCGTGGACAGCCGCCAAGAGACCCAGTACTTC